This T cell receptor (beta chain) was identified in a study of cytotoxic CD8 clonotypes in ibrutinib-treated CLL. Study-level information: Enrolment comprised some twelve relapsed/refractory and more than 14 treatment-naive patients; 17 to 18 were IGHV unmutated. Recorded responses included approximately 24 partial and 2 complete; following median approximately 68 months, roughly 15 stayed remitted and around 12 progressed. Points from the study as a whole: Clonality was higher at baseline than in age-matched healthy donors and tracked circulating CD8+ T-cell counts.

TCRdb's table, derived via immunoSEQ multiplex PCR, lists solely in-frame clones and lacks some. The sample has about 50,000 clones, about 57% seen once. With regard to this clone: Its antigen is as yet unknown.

Germline V lookup: CDR1 SGHNT, CDR2 YENEEA. V was cut by 5 bases and J by 1 base, with 8 bases left in between. CDR3 length: 13 residues. This receptor was identified in a human donor with chronic lymphocytic leukemia. Specimen: PBMCs, collected after 24 months of ibrutinib treatment. The V call is TRBV11-3, the J call TRBJ1-1; no firm D call. CDR3 sequence: CASSQNQNTEAFF. The CDR3 DNA reads TGTGCCAGCAGCCAGAACCAGAACACTGAAGCTTTCTTT. Supplemented by reference TRBV11-3 and TRBJ1-1, the full variable domain reads EAGVVQSPRYKIIEKKQPVAFWCNPISGHNTLYWYLQNLGQGPELLIRYENEEAVDDSQLPKDRFSAERLKGVDSTLKIQPAELGDSAVYLCASSQNQNTEAFFGQGTRLTVV.